A selection of T cell receptor beta chains follows, all from one sample in a study of CD8+CD57+ T cells in acquired aplastic anemia. TCRdb fed the reads into MiXCR, producing one record per CDR3 protein. The sample holds roughly 250,000 distinct CDR3 sequences; around half are singletons and the top ten take 7% to 9.5%. The sequencing sample was made of sorted CD4+, CD8+, or CD8+CD57+ T cells (not recorded which) from PBMCs. All receptors derive from a human donor with aplastic anemia. Both conserved end residues are part of each CDR3. The D gene is left open where the match is weak. Only part of the rows carry a size: once, few, many, or a class if the clone is expanded.

v_call: TRBV14
j_call: TRBJ2-7
clone_size: many
d_call: TRBD2
cdr3_aa: CASSKKSGSNYEQYF
cdr3_nt: TGTGCCAGCAGCAAAAAGAGCGGGAGCAATTACGAGCAGTACTTC

v_call: TRBV29-1
j_call: TRBJ1-1
clone_size: .
d_call: .
cdr3_aa: CSGKPGLAEAFF
cdr3_nt: TGCAGCGGTAAGCCGGGTTTGGCTGAAGCTTTCTTT

v_call: TRBV4-3
j_call: TRBJ1-1
clone_size: .
d_call: .
cdr3_aa: CASRTRGEAFF
cdr3_nt: TGCGCCAGCAGAACCCGGGGTGAAGCTTTCTTT

v_call: TRBV29-1
j_call: TRBJ2-4
clone_size: many
d_call: .
cdr3_aa: CSVRVANIQYF
cdr3_nt: TGCAGCGTGCGGGTGGCAAACATTCAGTACTTC

v_call: TRBV10-3
j_call: TRBJ2-2
clone_size: .
d_call: TRBD2
cdr3_aa: CAISESGSGRTGELFF
cdr3_nt: TGTGCCATCAGTGAGTCCGGTAGCGGGAGAACCGGGGAGCTGTTTTTT

v_call: TRBV7-2
j_call: TRBJ2-3
clone_size: .
d_call: .
cdr3_aa: CASSLSGTGADTQYF
cdr3_nt: TGTGCCAGCAGTTTATCGGGGACTGGGGCAGATACGCAGTATTTT

v_call: TRBV2
j_call: TRBJ2-5
clone_size: .
d_call: .
cdr3_aa: CASGLATYQETQYF
cdr3_nt: TGTGCCAGCGGCCTAGCTACCTACCAAGAGACCCAGTACTTC

v_call: TRBV20-1
j_call: TRBJ2-7
clone_size: .
d_call: TRBD1
cdr3_aa: CSAWTGVISYEQYF
cdr3_nt: TGCAGTGCTTGGACAGGGGTGATTTCCTACGAGCAGTACTTC

v_call: TRBV7-6
j_call: TRBJ1-2
clone_size: many
d_call: .
cdr3_aa: CASSPTDGNYGYTF
cdr3_nt: TGTGCCAGCAGCCCAACGGACGGAAACTATGGCTACACCTTC

v_call: TRBV7-9
j_call: TRBJ1-2
clone_size: .
d_call: .
cdr3_aa: CASSLGEVAMDGYTF
cdr3_nt: TGTGCCAGCAGCTTGGGGGAGGTGGCTATGGATGGCTACACCTTC

v_call: TRBV27
j_call: TRBJ2-4
clone_size: .
d_call: .
cdr3_aa: CASTSGAKNIQYF
cdr3_nt: TGTGCCAGCACCTCCGGGGCCAAAAACATTCAGTACTTC

v_call: TRBV7-9
j_call: TRBJ2-1
clone_size: .
d_call: TRBD2
cdr3_aa: CASSPGGSRNNEQFF
cdr3_nt: TGTGCCAGCAGCCCAGGCGGGAGTCGGAACAATGAGCAGTTCTTC

v_call: TRBV29-1
j_call: TRBJ2-2
clone_size: many
d_call: .
cdr3_aa: CSAYSGPQNPGELFF
cdr3_nt: TGCAGCGCATACTCCGGGCCCCAGAACCCGGGGGAGCTGTTTTTT

v_call: TRBV4-1
j_call: TRBJ2-7
clone_size: .
d_call: .
cdr3_aa: CAGSQDGKGGANEQYF
cdr3_nt: TGCGCCGGCAGCCAAGATGGGAAAGGGGGGGCCAACGAGCAGTACTTC

v_call: TRBV7-8
j_call: TRBJ2-7
clone_size: .
d_call: .
cdr3_aa: CASSSSGPYEQYF
cdr3_nt: TGTGCCAGCAGCTCGAGTGGGCCCTACGAGCAGTACTTC

v_call: TRBV7-9
j_call: TRBJ2-1
clone_size: .
d_call: .
cdr3_aa: CASSPPSRRDNEQFF
cdr3_nt: TGTGCCAGCAGCCCCCCCTCAAGAAGGGACAATGAGCAGTTCTTC

v_call: TRBV19
j_call: TRBJ1-5
clone_size: many
d_call: .
cdr3_aa: CATPGPRNYSNQPQHF
cdr3_nt: TGTGCCACCCCGGGACCGAGGAATTATAGCAATCAGCCCCAGCATTTT

v_call: TRBV12-3/TRBV12-4
j_call: TRBJ2-7
clone_size: few
d_call: .
cdr3_aa: CASSFGLYEQYF
cdr3_nt: TGTGCCAGCAGTTTTGGGCTCTACGAGCAGTACTTC

v_call: TRBV9
j_call: TRBJ2-2
clone_size: many
d_call: .
cdr3_aa: CASSVVTWGRNTGELFF
cdr3_nt: TGTGCCAGCAGCGTAGTCACGTGGGGTAGGAACACCGGGGAGCTGTTTTTT

v_call: TRBV24-1
j_call: TRBJ1-5
clone_size: .
d_call: TRBD1
cdr3_aa: CATSDNRGDQPQHF
cdr3_nt: TGTGCCACCAGTGATAACAGGGGGGATCAGCCCCAGCATTTT

v_call: TRBV27
j_call: TRBJ2-7
clone_size: .
d_call: TRBD2
cdr3_aa: CASNIRGAGGPGGHYEQYF
cdr3_nt: TGTGCCAGCAATATTCGGGGGGCGGGAGGGCCCGGGGGACACTACGAGCAGTACTTC

v_call: TRBV6-5
j_call: TRBJ2-7
clone_size: .
d_call: TRBD2
cdr3_aa: CASSTYGGSYEQYF
cdr3_nt: TGTGCCAGCAGTACTTACGGGGGGTCCTACGAGCAGTACTTC

v_call: TRBV19
j_call: TRBJ1-2
clone_size: .
d_call: .
cdr3_aa: CASSRHLYGYTF
cdr3_nt: TGTGCCAGTAGTCGACATCTTTATGGCTACACCTTC

v_call: TRBV7-9
j_call: TRBJ1-5
clone_size: .
d_call: .
cdr3_aa: CASSRTYGRDRYEQPQHF
cdr3_nt: TGTGCCAGCAGCCGAACCTACGGGCGGGATAGGTACGAGCAGCCCCAGCATTTT

v_call: TRBV20-1
j_call: TRBJ2-1
clone_size: many
d_call: .
cdr3_aa: CSAIPGTLLDEQFF
cdr3_nt: TGCAGTGCTATACCCGGGACTCTTTTGGATGAGCAGTTCTTC

v_call: TRBV10-3
j_call: TRBJ1-4
clone_size: .
d_call: .
cdr3_aa: CAIRSGTDSEKLFF
cdr3_nt: TGTGCCATCAGGTCCGGGACCGACTCTGAAAAACTGTTTTTT

v_call: TRBV2
j_call: TRBJ2-3
clone_size: .
d_call: .
cdr3_aa: CASRALADTQYF
cdr3_nt: TGTGCCAGCCGGGCGTTGGCAGATACGCAGTATTTT

v_call: TRBV10-3
j_call: TRBJ2-1
clone_size: .
d_call: .
cdr3_aa: CAIRHTGDSYNEQFF
cdr3_nt: TGTGCCATCAGGCACACGGGGGACTCCTACAATGAGCAGTTCTTC

v_call: TRBV28
j_call: TRBJ1-2
clone_size: many
d_call: .
cdr3_aa: CASRPTYRDGYGYTF
cdr3_nt: TGTGCCAGCAGGCCTACCTACAGGGATGGCTATGGCTACACCTTC

v_call: TRBV7-2
j_call: TRBJ2-7
clone_size: .
d_call: TRBD2
cdr3_aa: CASSFQAGGPYEQYF
cdr3_nt: TGTGCCAGCAGCTTTCAAGCGGGAGGGCCCTACGAGCAGTACTTC

v_call: TRBV15
j_call: TRBJ2-6
clone_size: .
d_call: TRBD1
cdr3_aa: CATSRTGGANVLTF
cdr3_nt: TGTGCCACCAGCAGGACAGGGGGGGCCAACGTCCTGACTTTC

v_call: TRBV5-1
j_call: TRBJ1-6
clone_size: many
d_call: TRBD1
cdr3_aa: CASSAGQDYSPLHF
cdr3_nt: TGCGCCAGCAGCGCAGGACAGGATTATTCACCCCTCCACTTT

v_call: TRBV7-9
j_call: TRBJ2-5
clone_size: many
d_call: .
cdr3_aa: CASSPQMAETQYF
cdr3_nt: TGTGCCAGCAGCCCCCAAATGGCAGAGACCCAGTACTTC

v_call: TRBV6-4
j_call: TRBJ1-1
clone_size: few
d_call: .
cdr3_aa: CASSLGGPSTEAFF
cdr3_nt: TGTGCCAGCAGTTTGGGGGGTCCGAGCACTGAAGCTTTCTTT

v_call: TRBV12-5
j_call: TRBJ2-1
clone_size: .
d_call: TRBD1
cdr3_aa: CASGRQGEYNEQFF
cdr3_nt: TGTGCTAGCGGACGACAGGGGGAATACAATGAGCAGTTCTTC